The 8 T cell receptor beta chains listed next were all sequenced from one sample in a study of shared clonotypes between healthy human individuals. Produced via immunoSEQ multiplex PCR; TCRdb's table is partial and in-frame only. The top ten hold 0.1% to 0.15% of the sample, which has around 2,000,000 clones, 90% to 95% seen once. What was sequenced was naive CD4+ T cells sorted from blood. Noted subset: CD45RA+ positively selected. The receptors derive from a man aged 18 to 30 in good health.

This chain joins TRBV9 and TRBJ2-1, with a tentative D call TRBD2 (5 bases). The CDR3 contains 16 residues. The germline CDR1 and CDR2 sequences are SGDLS and YYNGEE. Between the trimmed V and J ends, which lost 0 bases and 5 bases, there was a span of 15 bases. In nucleotides, the CDR3 is TGTGCCAGCAGCGTAGGTCTGGGTAGCGCCGACAATGAGCAGTTCTTC. This codes for CASSVGLGSADNEQFF.

The sample holds one count of this clone. V usage is TRBV18 and J usage is TRBJ1-3; unclear D gene. The CDR3 spans 14 residues. The V end lost 8 bases, the J end lost 0 bases, and 11 bases lay between the germline ends. Germline V lookup: CDR1 KGHSH, CDR2 LQKENI. The CDR3 region has the DNA TGTGCCAGCCTCTCCGGGAGCTCTGGAAACACCATATATTTT. Its protein is CASLSGSSGNTIYF.

This chain connects TRBV5-1 to TRBJ2-4; no clear D. The CDR3 is 15 residues long. The germline gives CDR1 SGHRS, CDR2 YFSETQ. With 4 bases removed from V and 5 bases from J, the gap between germline ends came to 16 bases. CDR3 nucleotides: TGCGCCAGCAGCGAAGTTGTAGGCGTCCAAAACATTCAGTACTTC. This encodes CASSEVVGVQNIQYF.

This clone occurred once. The J gene is TRBJ2-7, the V gene TRBV6-1; TRBD1 is a possible D gene (6 bases). V was cut by 8 bases and J by 5 bases, with 19 bases left in between. Germline V lookup: CDR1 MNHNS, CDR2 SASEGT. The CDR3 is made up of 14 amino acids. CDR3 residues: CASQDWGPRDEQYF. CDR3 DNA sequence: TGTGCCAGCCAAGATTGGGGGCCCAGAGACGAGCAGTACTTC.

The J gene is TRBJ1-5, the V gene TRBV27; no definite D call. Germline values: CDR1 MNHEY, CDR2 SMNVEV (reference sequence). V dropped 6 bases and J dropped 1 base, with 10 bases sitting between them. This CDR3 is 14 amino acids long. CDR3 in amino acids: CASSLRESNQPQHF. The DNA for the CDR3 is TGTGCCAGCAGCCTCCGCGAGAGCAATCAGCCCCAGCATTTT.

The chain combines TRBV6-5 with TRBJ2-7; D not resolved. The CDR3 is made up of 15 amino acids. Trimming cost V 2 bases and J 0 bases, with 11 bases left between them. Germline CDR1 MNHEY, CDR2 SVGAGI. The chain's CDR3 is CASSYGSVSSYEQYF. As DNA, the CDR3 is TGTGCCAGCAGTTACGGAAGTGTGAGCTCCTACGAGCAGTACTTC.

In DNA, the CDR3 is TGTGCCATCAGACCGACTAGCGGGGGCACAGATACGCAGTATTTT. Protein: CAIRPTSGGTDTQYF. This chain joins TRBV10-3 and TRBJ2-3; 11 bases agree with TRBD2. This CDR3 comprises 15 residues. With V trimmed by 6 bases and J by 1 base, 3 bases remained unmatched. Germline V lookup: CDR1 ENHRY, CDR2 SYGVKD.

The chain is built from TRBV9 and TRBJ2-1; TRBD1 matches 9 bases. The V segment lost 3 bases and the J segment 7 bases; nucleotides outside the gene matches: 8. Germline-derived CDR1 and CDR2 are SGDLS and YYNGEE. The CDR3 contains 15 residues. CDR3 in amino acids: CASSGQQGAWNEQFF. Written as DNA, the CDR3 is TGTGCCAGCAGCGGGCAACAGGGGGCTTGGAATGAGCAGTTCTTC.